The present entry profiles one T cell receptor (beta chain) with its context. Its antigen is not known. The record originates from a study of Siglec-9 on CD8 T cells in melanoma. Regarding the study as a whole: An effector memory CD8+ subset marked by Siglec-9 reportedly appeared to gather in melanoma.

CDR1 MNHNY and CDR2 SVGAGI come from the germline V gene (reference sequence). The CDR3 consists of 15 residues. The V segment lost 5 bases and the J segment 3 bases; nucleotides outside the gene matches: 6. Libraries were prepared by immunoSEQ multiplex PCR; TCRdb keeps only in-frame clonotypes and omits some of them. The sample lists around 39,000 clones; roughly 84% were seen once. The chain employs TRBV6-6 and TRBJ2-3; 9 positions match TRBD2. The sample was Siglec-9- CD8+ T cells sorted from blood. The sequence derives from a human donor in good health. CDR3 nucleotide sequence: TGTGCCAGCAGTCGGTTAGCGGGAGCGACAGATACGCAGTATTTT. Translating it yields CASSRLAGATDTQYF.